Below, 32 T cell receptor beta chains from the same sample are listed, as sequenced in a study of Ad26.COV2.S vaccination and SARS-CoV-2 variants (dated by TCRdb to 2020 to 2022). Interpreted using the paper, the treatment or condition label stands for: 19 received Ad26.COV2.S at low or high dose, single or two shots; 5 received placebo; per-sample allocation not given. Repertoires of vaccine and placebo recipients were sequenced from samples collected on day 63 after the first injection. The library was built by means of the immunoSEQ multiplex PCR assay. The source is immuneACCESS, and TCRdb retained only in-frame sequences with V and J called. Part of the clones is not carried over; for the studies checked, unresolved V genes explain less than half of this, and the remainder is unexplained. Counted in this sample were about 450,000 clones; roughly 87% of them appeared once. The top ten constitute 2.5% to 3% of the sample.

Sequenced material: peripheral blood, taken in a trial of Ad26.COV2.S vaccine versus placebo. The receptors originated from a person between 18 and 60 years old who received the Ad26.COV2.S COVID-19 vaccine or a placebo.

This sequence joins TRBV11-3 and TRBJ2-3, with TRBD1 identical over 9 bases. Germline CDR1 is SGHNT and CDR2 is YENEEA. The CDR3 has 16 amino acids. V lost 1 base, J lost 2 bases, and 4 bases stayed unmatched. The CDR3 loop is CASSLGDRVSTDTQYF. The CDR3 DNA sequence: TGTGCCAGCAGCTTAGGGGACAGGGTATCCACAGATACGCAGTATTTT.

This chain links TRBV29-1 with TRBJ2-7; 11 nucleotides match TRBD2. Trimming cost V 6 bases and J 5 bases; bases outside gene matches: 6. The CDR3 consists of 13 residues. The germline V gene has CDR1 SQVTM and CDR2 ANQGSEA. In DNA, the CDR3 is TGCAGCGTACTAGCGGGGGATGAGAACGAGCAGTACTTC. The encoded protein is CSVLAGDENEQYF.

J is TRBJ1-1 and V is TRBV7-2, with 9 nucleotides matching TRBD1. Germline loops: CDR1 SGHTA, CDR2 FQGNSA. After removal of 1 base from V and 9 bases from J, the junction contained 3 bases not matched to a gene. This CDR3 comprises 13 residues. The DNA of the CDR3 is TGTGCCAGCAGCTTAGAGCACAGGGGGCAAGCTTTCTTT. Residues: CASSLEHRGQAFF.

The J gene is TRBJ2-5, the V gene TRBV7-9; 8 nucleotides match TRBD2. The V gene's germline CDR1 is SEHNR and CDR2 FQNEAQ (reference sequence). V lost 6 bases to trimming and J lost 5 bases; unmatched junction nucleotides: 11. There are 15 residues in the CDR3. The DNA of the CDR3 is TGTGCCAGCAGTAGCAAGCGGGAGCAGTGGGAGACCCAGTACTTC. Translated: CASSSKREQWETQYF. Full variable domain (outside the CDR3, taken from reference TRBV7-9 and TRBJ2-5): DTGVSQNPRHKITKRGQNVTFRCDPISEHNRLYWYRQTLGQGPEFLTYFQNEAQLEKSRLLSDRFSAERPKGSFSTLEIQRTEQGDSAMYLCASSSKREQWETQYFGPGTRLLVL.

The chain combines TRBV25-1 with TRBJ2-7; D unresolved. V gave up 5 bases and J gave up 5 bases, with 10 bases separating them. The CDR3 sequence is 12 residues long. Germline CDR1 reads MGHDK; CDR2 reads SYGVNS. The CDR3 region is CASSPDWHEQYF. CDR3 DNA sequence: TGTGCCAGCAGTCCCGACTGGCACGAGCAGTACTTC.

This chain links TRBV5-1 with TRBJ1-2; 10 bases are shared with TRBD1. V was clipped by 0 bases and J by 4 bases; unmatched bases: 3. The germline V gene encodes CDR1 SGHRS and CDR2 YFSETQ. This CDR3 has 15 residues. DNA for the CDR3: TGCGCCAGCAGCTTGGGGGGACAGGGGTCCTATGGCTACACCTTC. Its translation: CASSLGGQGSYGYTF. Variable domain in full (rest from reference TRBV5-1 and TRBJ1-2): KAGVTQTPRYLIKTRGQQVTLSCSPISGHRSVSWYQQTPGQGLQFLFEYFSETQRNKGNFPGRFSGRQFSNSRSEMNVSTLELGDSALYLCASSLGGQGSYGYTFGSGTRLTVV.

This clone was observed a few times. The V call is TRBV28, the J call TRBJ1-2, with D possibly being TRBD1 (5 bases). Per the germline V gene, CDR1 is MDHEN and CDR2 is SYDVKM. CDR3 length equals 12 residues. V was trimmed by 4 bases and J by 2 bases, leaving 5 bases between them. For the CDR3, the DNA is TGTGCCAGCAGTTACAGGAACTATGGCTACACCTTC. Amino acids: CASSYRNYGYTF.

The CDR3 DNA follows: TGTGCCAGTAGTATTGCGCACATCAATAATTCACCCCTCCACTTT. Translation: CASSIAHINNSPLHF. The chain is built from TRBV19 and TRBJ1-6; D not certain. This CDR3 region has 15 residues. CDR1 and CDR2 (germline): LNHDA, SQIVND (reference sequence). Trimming stripped 3 bases from V and 5 bases from J, with 11 bases between.

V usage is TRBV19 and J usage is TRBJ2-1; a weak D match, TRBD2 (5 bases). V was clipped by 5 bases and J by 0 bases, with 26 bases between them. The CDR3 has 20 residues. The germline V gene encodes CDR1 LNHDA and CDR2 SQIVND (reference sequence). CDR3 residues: CASSRQGLRVLFSSYNEQFF. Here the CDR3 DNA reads TGTGCCAGTAGTCGACAAGGGCTGAGGGTTCTCTTTAGCTCCTACAATGAGCAGTTCTTC.

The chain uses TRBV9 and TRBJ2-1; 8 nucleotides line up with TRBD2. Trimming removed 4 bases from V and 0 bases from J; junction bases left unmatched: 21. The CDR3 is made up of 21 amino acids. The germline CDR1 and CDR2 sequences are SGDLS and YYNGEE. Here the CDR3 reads CASSYTTPAGGLLSSYNEQFF. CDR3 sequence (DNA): TGTGCCAGCAGCTATACTACCCCGGCGGGGGGCCTCTTGAGCTCCTACAATGAGCAGTTCTTC.

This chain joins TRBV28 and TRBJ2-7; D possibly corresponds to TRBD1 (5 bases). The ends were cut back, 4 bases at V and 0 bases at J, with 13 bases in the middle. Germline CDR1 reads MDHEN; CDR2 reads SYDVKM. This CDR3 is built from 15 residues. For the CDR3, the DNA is TGTGCCAGCAGTTCGACAGTTCAACCCTCCTACGAGCAGTACTTC. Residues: CASSSTVQPSYEQYF.

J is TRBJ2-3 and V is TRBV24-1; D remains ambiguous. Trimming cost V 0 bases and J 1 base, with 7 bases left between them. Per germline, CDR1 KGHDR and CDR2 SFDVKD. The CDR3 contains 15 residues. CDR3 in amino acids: CATSDLPEGTDTQYF. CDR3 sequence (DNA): TGTGCCACCAGTGATTTGCCAGAGGGCACAGATACGCAGTATTTT.

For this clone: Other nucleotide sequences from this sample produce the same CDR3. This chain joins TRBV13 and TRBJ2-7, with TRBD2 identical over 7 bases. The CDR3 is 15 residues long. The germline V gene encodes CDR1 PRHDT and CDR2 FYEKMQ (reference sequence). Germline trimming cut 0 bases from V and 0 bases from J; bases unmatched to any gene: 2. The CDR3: CASSLGGGSSYEQYF. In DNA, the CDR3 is TGTGCCAGCAGCTTAGGCGGGGGGAGCTCCTACGAGCAGTACTTC.

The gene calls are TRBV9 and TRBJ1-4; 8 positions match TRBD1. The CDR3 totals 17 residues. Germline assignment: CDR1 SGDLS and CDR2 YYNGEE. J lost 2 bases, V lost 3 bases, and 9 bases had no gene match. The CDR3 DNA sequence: TGTGCCAGCAGCGCAGAACAGGGGGGAAAGACTAATGAAAAACTGTTTTTT. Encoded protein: CASSAEQGGKTNEKLFF.

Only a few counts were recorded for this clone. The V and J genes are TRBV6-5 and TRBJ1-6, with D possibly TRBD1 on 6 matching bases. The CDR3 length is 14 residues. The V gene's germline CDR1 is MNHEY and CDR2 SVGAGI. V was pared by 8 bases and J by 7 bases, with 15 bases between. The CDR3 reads CASGEEGDNSPLHF. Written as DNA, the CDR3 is TGTGCCAGCGGGGAGGAGGGGGACAATTCACCCCTCCACTTT.

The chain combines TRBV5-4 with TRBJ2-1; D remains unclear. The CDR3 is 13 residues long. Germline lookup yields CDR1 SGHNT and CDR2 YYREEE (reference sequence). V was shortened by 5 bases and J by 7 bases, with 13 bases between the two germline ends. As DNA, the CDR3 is TGTGCCAGCAGTTACGCGTCGGTGAATGAGCAGTTCTTC. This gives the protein CASSYASVNEQFF. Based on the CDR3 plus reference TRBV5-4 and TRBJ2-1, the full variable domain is ETGVTQSPTHLIKTRGQQVTLRCSSQSGHNTVSWYQQALGQGPQFIFQYYREEENGRGNFPPRFSGLQFPNYSSELNVNALELDDSALYLCASSYASVNEQFFGPGTRLTVL.

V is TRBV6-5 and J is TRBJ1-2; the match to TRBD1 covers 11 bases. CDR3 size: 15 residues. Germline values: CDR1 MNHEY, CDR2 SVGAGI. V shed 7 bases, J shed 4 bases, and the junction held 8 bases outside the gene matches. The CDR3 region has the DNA TGTGCCAGCACTCCCCGGGACAGGGGGGTCTATGGCTACACCTTC. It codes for CASTPRDRGVYGYTF.

CDR3 amino acids: CASSGGTGLAEETQYF. The DNA for the CDR3 is TGTGCCAGCAGCGGGGGGACGGGACTAGCGGAAGAGACCCAGTACTTC. The rearrangement links TRBV5-4 to TRBJ2-5, with 11 nucleotides matching TRBD2. The ends lost 4 bases at V and 3 bases at J; junction bases unmatched: 8. In germline, CDR1 is SGHNT, CDR2 YYREEE (reference sequence). This CDR3 comprises 16 residues.

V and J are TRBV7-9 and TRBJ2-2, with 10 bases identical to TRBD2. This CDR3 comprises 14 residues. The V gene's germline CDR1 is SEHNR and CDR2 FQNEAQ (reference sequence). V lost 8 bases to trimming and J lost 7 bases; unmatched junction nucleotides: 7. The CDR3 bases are TGTGCCAGCCGTCTAGCGGGAGTCGTCGGGGAGCTGTTTTTT. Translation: CASRLAGVVGELFF.

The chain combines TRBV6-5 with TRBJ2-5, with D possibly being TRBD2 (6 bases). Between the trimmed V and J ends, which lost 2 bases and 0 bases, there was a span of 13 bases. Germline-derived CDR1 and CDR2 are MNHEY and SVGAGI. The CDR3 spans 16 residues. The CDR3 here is CASSYRGGNYQETQYF. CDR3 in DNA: TGTGCCAGCAGTTACAGGGGCGGGAACTACCAAGAGACCCAGTACTTC.

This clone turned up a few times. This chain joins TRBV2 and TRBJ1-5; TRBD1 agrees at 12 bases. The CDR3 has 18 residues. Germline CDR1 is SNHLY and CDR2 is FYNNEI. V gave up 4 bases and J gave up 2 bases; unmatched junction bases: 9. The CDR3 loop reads CASSGTGTGGGGNQPQHF. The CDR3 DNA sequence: TGTGCCAGCAGTGGAACTGGGACAGGGGGCGGTGGCAATCAGCCCCAGCATTTT.

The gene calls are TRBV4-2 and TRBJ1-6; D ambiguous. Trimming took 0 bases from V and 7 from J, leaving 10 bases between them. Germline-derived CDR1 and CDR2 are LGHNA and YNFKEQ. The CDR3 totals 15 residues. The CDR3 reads CASSQDKDRNSPLHF. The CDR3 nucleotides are TGTGCCAGCAGCCAAGATAAGGATCGGAATTCACCCCTCCACTTT.

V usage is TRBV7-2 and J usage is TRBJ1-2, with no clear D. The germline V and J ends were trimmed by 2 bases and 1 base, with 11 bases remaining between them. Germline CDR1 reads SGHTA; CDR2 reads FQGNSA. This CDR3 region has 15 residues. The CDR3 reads CASSLLSLSNYGYTF. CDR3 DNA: TGTGCCAGCAGCTTATTGAGCCTTAGTAACTATGGCTACACCTTC.

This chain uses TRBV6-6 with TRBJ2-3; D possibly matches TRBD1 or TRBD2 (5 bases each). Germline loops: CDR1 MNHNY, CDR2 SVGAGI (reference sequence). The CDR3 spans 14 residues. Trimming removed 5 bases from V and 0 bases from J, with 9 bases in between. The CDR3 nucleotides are TGTGCCAGCAGTCGACGGGACAGCACAGATACGCAGTATTTT. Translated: CASSRRDSTDTQYF.

The CDR3 reads CASSLISADTEAFF. CDR3 DNA sequence: TGCGCCAGCAGCTTGATTTCGGCGGACACTGAAGCTTTCTTT. The rearrangement uses TRBV5-1 and TRBJ1-1; the D is unclear. Germline V lookup: CDR1 SGHRS, CDR2 YFSETQ. The CDR3 contains 14 residues. V lost 1 base, J lost 3 bases, and 10 bases lay in between.

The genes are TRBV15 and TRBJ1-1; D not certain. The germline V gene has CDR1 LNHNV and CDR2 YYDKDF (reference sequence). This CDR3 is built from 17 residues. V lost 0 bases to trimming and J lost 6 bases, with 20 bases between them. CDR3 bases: TGTGCCACCAGCAGAGATCCGGGGTGGGTTAGGTCCCCTGAAGCTTTCTTT. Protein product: CATSRDPGWVRSPEAFF.

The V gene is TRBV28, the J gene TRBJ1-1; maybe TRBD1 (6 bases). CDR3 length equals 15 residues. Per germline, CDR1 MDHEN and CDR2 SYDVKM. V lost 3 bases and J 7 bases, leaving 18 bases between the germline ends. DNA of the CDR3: TGTGCCAGCAGTTTGCCCACAGGGTACATGAATGAAGCTTTCTTT. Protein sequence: CASSLPTGYMNEAFF.

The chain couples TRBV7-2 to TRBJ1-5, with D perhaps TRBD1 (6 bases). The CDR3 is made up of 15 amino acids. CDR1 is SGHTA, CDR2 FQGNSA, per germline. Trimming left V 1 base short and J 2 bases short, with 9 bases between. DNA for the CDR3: TGTGCCAGCAGCTTAGGACAGGTGGGCAATCAGCCCCAGCATTTT. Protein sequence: CASSLGQVGNQPQHF. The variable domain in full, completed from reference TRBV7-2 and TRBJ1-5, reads GAGVSQSPSNKVTEKGKDVELRCDPISGHTALYWYRQSLGQGLEFLIYFQGNSAPDKSGLPSDRFSAERTGGSVSTLTIQRTQQEDSAVYLCASSLGQVGNQPQHFGDGTRLSIL.

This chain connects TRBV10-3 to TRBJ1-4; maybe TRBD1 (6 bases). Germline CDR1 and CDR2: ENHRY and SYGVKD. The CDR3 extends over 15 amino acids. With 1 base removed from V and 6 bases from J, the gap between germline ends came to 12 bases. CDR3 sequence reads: CAISEWGRGDEKLFF. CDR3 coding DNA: TGTGCCATCAGTGAGTGGGGCAGGGGAGATGAAAAACTGTTTTTT.

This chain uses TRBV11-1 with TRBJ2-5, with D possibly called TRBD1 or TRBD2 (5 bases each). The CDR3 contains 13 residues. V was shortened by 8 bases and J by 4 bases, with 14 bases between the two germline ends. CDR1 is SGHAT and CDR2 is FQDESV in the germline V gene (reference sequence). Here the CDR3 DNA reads TGTGCCAGCGCCCGGGGCGGAGCAGAGACCCAGTACTTC. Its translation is CASARGGAETQYF.

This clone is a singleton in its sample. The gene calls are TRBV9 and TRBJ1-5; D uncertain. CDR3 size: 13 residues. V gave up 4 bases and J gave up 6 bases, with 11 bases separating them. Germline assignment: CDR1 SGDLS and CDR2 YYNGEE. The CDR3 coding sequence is TGTGCCAGCAGCCCCGGGCGGGGTCAGCCCCAGCATTTT. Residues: CASSPGRGQPQHF.

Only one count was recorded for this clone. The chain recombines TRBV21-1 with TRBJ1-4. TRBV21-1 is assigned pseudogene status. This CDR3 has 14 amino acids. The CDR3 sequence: CASSQQGGHEKLFF. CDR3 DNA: TGTGCCAGCAGCCAACAGGGAGGTCACGAAAAACTGTTTTTT.